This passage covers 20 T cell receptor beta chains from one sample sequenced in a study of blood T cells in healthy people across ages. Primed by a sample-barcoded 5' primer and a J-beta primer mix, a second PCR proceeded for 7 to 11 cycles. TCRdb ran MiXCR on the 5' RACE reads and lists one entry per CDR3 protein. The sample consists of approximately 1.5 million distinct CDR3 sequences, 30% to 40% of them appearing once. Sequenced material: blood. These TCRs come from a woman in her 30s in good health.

CDR3 sequence reads: CASSFRQGLSQPQHF. In nucleotides, the CDR3 is TGTGCCAGCAGTTTTCGACAGGGGTTAAGTCAGCCCCAGCATTTT. V and J are TRBV12-3 or TRBV12-4 and TRBJ1-5, with 8 bases identical to TRBD1. The CDR3 is made up of 15 amino acids. Unmatched junction bases numbered 7, after V lost 3 bases and J lost 6 bases.

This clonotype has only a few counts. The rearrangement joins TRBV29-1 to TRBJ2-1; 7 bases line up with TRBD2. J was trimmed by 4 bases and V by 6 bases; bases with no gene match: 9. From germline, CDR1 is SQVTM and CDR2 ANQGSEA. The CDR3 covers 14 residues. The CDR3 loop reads CSVQRPLAYNEQFF. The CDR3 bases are TGCAGCGTCCAAAGGCCACTAGCGTACAATGAGCAGTTCTTC.

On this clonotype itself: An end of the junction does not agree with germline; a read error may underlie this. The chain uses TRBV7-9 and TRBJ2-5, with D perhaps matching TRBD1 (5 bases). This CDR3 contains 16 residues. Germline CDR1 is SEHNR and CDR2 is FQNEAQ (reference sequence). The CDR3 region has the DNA TGTGCCAGCAGCCTCCCAAGGGCAGGGTGGCAAGAGACCCGGTACTTC. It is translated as CASSLPRAGWQETRYF.

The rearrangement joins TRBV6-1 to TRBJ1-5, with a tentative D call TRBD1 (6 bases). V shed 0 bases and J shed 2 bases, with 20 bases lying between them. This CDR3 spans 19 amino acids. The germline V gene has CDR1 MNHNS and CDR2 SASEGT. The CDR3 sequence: CASSEAAGQNPFRNQPQHF. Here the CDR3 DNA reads TGTGCCAGCAGTGAAGCTGCCGGACAGAACCCTTTCCGCAATCAGCCCCAGCATTTT.

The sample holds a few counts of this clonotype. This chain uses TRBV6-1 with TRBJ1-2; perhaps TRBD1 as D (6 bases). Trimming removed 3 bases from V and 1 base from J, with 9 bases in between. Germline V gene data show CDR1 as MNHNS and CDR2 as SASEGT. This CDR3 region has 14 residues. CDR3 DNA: TGTGCCAGCAGTGACTCAGGGGATAACTATGGCTACACCTTC. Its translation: CASSDSGDNYGYTF.

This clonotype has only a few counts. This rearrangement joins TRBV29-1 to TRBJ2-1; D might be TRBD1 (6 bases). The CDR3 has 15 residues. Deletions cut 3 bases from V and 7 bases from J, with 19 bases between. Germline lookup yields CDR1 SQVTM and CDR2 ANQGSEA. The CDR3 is CSVDHRDIMGNEQFF. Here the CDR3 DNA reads TGCAGCGTTGACCACAGGGACATAATGGGGAATGAGCAGTTCTTC.

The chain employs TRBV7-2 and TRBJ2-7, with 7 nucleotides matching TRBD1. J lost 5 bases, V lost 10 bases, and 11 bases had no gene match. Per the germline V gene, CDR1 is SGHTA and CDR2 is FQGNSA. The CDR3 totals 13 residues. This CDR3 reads CATRRTGTHEQYF. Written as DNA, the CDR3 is TGTGCCACCAGAAGGACAGGTACCCACGAGCAGTACTTC.

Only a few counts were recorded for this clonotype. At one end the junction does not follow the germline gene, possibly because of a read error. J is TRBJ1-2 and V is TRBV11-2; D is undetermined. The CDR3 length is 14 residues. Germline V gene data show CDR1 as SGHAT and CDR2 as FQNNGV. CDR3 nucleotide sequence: TGTGCCAACAGCTTAACCGGACCTAACTATGGCTACACCTTC. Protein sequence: CANSLTGPNYGYTF.

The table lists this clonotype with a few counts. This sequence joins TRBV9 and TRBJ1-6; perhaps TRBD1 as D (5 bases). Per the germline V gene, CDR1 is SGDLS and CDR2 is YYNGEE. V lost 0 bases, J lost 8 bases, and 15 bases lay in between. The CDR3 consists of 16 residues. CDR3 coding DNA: TGTGCCAGCAGCGTAGAGGGGACTACCGGGGATTCACCCCTCCACTTT. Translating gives CASSVEGTTGDSPLHF.

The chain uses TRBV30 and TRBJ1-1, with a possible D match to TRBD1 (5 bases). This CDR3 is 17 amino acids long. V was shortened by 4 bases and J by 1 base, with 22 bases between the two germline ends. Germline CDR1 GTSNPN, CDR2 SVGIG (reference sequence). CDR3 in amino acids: CAWIGSPGRRTNTEAFF. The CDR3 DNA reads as TGTGCCTGGATCGGGAGCCCGGGACGACGGACGAACACTGAAGCTTTCTTT.

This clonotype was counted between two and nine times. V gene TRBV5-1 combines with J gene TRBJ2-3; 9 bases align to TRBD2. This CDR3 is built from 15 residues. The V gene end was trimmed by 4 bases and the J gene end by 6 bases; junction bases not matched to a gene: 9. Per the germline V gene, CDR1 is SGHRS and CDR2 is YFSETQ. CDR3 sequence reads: CASSTTSREGDTQYF. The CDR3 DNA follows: TGCGCCAGCAGCACCACCTCGCGGGAGGGTGATACGCAGTATTTT.

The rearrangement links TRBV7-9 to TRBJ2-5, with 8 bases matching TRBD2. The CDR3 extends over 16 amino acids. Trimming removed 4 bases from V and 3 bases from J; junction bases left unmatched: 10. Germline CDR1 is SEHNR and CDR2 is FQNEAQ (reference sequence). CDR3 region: CASSSRGGYPKETQYF. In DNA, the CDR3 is TGTGCCAGCAGCTCCCGGGGGGGCTATCCAAAAGAGACCCAGTACTTC.

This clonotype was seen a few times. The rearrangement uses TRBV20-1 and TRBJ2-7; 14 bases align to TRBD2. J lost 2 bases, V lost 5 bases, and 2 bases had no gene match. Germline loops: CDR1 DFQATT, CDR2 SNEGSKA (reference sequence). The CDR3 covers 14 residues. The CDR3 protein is CSARTSGRTYEQYF. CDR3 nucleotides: TGCAGTGCTCGGACTAGCGGGAGGACCTACGAGCAGTACTTC.

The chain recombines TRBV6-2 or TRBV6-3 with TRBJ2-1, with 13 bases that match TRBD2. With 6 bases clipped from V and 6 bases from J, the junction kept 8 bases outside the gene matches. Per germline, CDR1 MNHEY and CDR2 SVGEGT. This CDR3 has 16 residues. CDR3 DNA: TGTGCCAGCAGGGAATCCGGGACTAGCGGGATCAATGAGCAGTTCTTC. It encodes CASRESGTSGINEQFF.

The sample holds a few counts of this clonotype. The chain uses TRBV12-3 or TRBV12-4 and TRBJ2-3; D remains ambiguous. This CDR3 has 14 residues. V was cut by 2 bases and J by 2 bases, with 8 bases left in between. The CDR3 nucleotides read TGTGCCAGCAGTTTAAAAATGACCACAGATACGCAGTATTTT. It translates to CASSLKMTTDTQYF.

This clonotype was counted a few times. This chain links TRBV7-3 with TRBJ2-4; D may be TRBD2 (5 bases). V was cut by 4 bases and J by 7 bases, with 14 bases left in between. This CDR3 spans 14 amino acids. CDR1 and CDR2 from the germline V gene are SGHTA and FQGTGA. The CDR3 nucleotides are TGTGCCAGCAGCTCCGAGGGTCCTCCGAACATTCAGTACTTC. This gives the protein CASSSEGPPNIQYF.

The CDR3 here is CATSEGGSGTGEQFF. CDR3 DNA sequence: TGTGCCACCAGTGAGGGGGGATCGGGGACGGGCGAGCAGTTCTTC. V is TRBV24-1 and J is TRBJ2-1; D is perhaps TRBD2 (6 bases). CDR1 is KGHDR and CDR2 is SFDVKD in the germline V gene. V was cut by 4 bases and J by 10 bases, with 19 bases left in between. The CDR3 extends over 15 amino acids.

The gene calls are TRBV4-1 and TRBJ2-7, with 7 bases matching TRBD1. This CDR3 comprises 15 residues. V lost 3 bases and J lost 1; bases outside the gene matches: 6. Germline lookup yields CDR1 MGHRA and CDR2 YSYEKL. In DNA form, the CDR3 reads TGCGCCAGCAGCCACGGCCGGGACAGATCCTACGAGCAGTACTTC. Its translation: CASSHGRDRSYEQYF.

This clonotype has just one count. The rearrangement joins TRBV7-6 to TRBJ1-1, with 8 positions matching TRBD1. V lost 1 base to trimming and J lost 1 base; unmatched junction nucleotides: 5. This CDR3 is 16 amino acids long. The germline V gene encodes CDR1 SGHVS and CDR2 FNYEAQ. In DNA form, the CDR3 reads TGTGCCAGCAGCTTAGAAGGACAGGGAGGGAACACTGAAGCTTTCTTT. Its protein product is CASSLEGQGGNTEAFF.

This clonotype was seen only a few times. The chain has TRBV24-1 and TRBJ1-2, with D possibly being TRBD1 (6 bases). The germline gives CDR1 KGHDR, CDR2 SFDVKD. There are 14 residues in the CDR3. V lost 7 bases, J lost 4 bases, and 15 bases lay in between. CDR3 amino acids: CATSSRGGSYGYTF. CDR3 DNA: TGTGCCACCAGCTCCAGGGGAGGCTCCTATGGCTACACCTTC.